This T cell receptor (beta chain) came from a study of control samples from healthy donors and cancer patients. Clones were sequenced by immunoSEQ multiplex PCR, and TCRdb holds only the in-frame ones, with some missing. The table has about 60,000 clones, just over 90% seen once; the top ten hold 0.95% to 1.5%. V lost 4 bases and J lost 3; bases outside the gene matches: 6. The CDR3 is made up of 14 amino acids. Germline V CDR1 and CDR2: SGHTA, FQGNSA. V usage is TRBV7-2 and J usage is TRBJ2-7; 7 bases are a match to TRBD2. This sequence originates from a woman aged 45-65 years with colorectal cancer. Source material: PBMCs. CDR3 in amino acids: CASSSTGGFYEQYF. The CDR3 region has the DNA TGTGCCAGCAGCTCAACGGGGGGTTTCTACGAGCAGTACTTC.